These T cell receptor beta chains were read from a single sample in a study of graft-versus-host responses after intestinal transplantation. Method: immunoSEQ multiplex PCR; TCRdb's copy keeps in-frame clones and lacks some. The data contain 85,000 to 100,000 clones, almost 90% of them singletons. For these TCRs, the target antigens are not known. Sample: unstimulated CD4+ T cells sorted from spleen or lymph node cells, taken before intestinal transplant. All receptors come from a human donor who received an intestinal transplant. Both conserved end residues are part of each CDR3. D genes are given only for firm matches. Clone size is stated in some rows and not others, as once, few, many or a class when expanded.

J gene,D gene,V gene,clone size,CDR3 protein,CDR3 DNA
TRBJ2-7,-,TRBV5-1,-,CASSFRGDNYEQYF,TGCGCCAGCAGCTTTAGAGGGGACAATTACGAGCAGTACTTC
TRBJ2-2,TRBD2,TRBV5-6,-,CASSLVGRGVTGELFF,TGTGCCAGCAGCTTGGTGGGGAGGGGAGTCACCGGGGAGCTGTTTTTT
TRBJ1-6,-,TRBV25-1,few,CASSEVGHSSDISPLHF,TGTGCCAGCAGTGAAGTGGGTCATTCTTCAGACATTTCACCCCTCCACTTT
TRBJ1-5,-,TRBV27,once,CASSPAGPGINQPQHF,TGTGCCAGCAGTCCCGCTGGACCGGGAATCAATCAGCCCCAGCATTTT
TRBJ1-2,TRBD1,TRBV27,-,CASSNRQGAGYGYTF,TGTGCCAGCAGCAACCGACAGGGGGCAGGCTATGGCTACACCTTC
TRBJ2-5,-,TRBV2,-,CASSGQAQETQYF,TGTGCCAGCAGTGGGCAGGCTCAGGAGACCCAGTACTTC
TRBJ2-3,TRBD2,TRBV25-1,-,CASSRDYLTDTQYF,TGTGCCAGCAGCCGGGACTACCTCACAGATACGCAGTATTTT
TRBJ1-2,-,TRBV6-1,-,CASSEQLFRNAPLNYGYTF,TGTGCCAGCAGTGAACAACTTTTCCGAAATGCCCCCCTTAACTATGGCTACACCTTC
TRBJ2-1,-,TRBV10-3,-,CAISPERAGNEQFF,TGTGCCATCAGCCCCGAGAGGGCGGGCAATGAGCAGTTCTTC
TRBJ1-1,TRBD1,TRBV9,-,CASSPSDRGAFF,TGTGCCAGCAGCCCCTCAGACAGGGGTGCTTTCTTT
TRBJ1-5,-,TRBV19,-,CASWDLGNQPQHF,TGTGCCAGTTGGGACTTGGGCAATCAGCCCCAGCATTTT
TRBJ1-2,-,TRBV6-5,-,CASSRQALYGYTF,TGTGCCAGCAGTCGACAGGCGTTATATGGCTACACCTTC
TRBJ1-5,-,TRBV18,-,CASSRGGADGGNQPQHF,TGTGCCAGCTCACGTGGCGGGGCCGACGGAGGCAATCAGCCCCAGCATTTT
TRBJ1-6,TRBD1,TRBV13,few,CASSLGGDRGSPLHF,TGTGCCAGCAGCTTAGGGGGGGACAGGGGTTCACCCCTCCACTTT
TRBJ2-5,-,TRBV7-2,once,CASSLLRVFETQYF,TGTGCCAGCAGCTTACTCAGGGTTTTTGAGACCCAGTACTTC
TRBJ2-2,-,TRBV7-6,-,CASSAGTNTGELFF,TGTGCCAGCTCGGCCGGGACGAACACCGGGGAGCTGTTTTTT